Listed below are T cell receptor beta chains from one sample, sequenced in a study of cytomegalovirus exposure and HLA in healthy donors. TCRdb keeps only in-frame clones here, not all; method: immunoSEQ multiplex PCR. The sample yields 95,000 to 150,000 clones, over 50% seen once. Sequences were obtained from PBMCs. The origin of the receptors is a woman aged 40 to 50 in good health and CMV-seropositive. Both conserved end residues are part of each CDR3. The D gene is left open where the match is weak. The size entry is marked missing in some rows and otherwise reads once, few, many or a size class.

j_gene,d_gene,abundance,v_gene,CDR3nt,CDR3aa
TRBJ1-2,TRBD1,NA,TRBV11-2,TGTGCCAGCAGCTCAGTTGGGGGACAGGGGGCAAATGGCTACACCTTC,CASSSVGGQGANGYTF
TRBJ2-7,TRBD1,few,TRBV6-5,TGTGCCAGCAGCCAGGGGGCTTACGAGCAGTACTTC,CASSQGAYEQYF
TRBJ2-7,NA,NA,TRBV5-5,TGTGCCAGCAGCTTGGGGGGACTTGACGAGCAGTACTTC,CASSLGGLDEQYF
TRBJ2-6,NA,many,TRBV7-9,TGTTCCAGCCGGGGGGGGGCCAACGTCCTGACTTTC,CSSRGGANVLTF
TRBJ2-2,NA,NA,TRBV7-6,TGTGCCAGCAGCTTAGCGAGACAGAAGACCGGGGAGCTGTTTTTT,CASSLARQKTGELFF
TRBJ2-7,NA,NA,TRBV10-3,TGTGCCATCAGTGAGTCCAACTACGAGCAGTACTTC,CAISESNYEQYF
TRBJ2-2,NA,once,TRBV5-1,TGCGCCAGCAGCCGGTCGTCGGGGACCGGGGAGCTGTTTTTT,CASSRSSGTGELFF
TRBJ1-1,NA,NA,TRBV5-1,TGCGCCAGCAGCTTGGTCGGACGGGGAGCTTTCTTT,CASSLVGRGAFF
TRBJ2-1,TRBD2,few,TRBV11-3,TGTGCCAGCAGCTTAGGGGAGGGGAATGAGCAGTTCTTC,CASSLGEGNEQFF
TRBJ1-1,NA,NA,TRBV7-6,TGTGCCAGCAGCTTAGCGGGGGGGAGGAACACTGAAGCTTTCTTT,CASSLAGGRNTEAFF
TRBJ1-1,TRBD1,NA,TRBV10-3,TGTGCCATCAGGCAGGGGGTGGGCACTGAAGCTTTCTTT,CAIRQGVGTEAFF
TRBJ2-5,NA,few,TRBV27,TGTGCCAGCAGTTTATCGATCGTGCTAGCCCGGGAGACCCAGTACTTC,CASSLSIVLARETQYF
TRBJ1-2,NA,NA,TRBV2,TGTGCCAGCAGTGAAGTCAGGGGATACGGCTACACCTTC,CASSEVRGYGYTF
TRBJ1-1,NA,NA,TRBV7-6,TGTGCCAGCAGCTCTACAGGGCGCACTGAAGCTTTCTTT,CASSSTGRTEAFF
TRBJ1-1,NA,NA,TRBV7-2,TGTGCCAGCCTACGCCCGACAGGAGACTCGAACACTGAAGCTTTCTTT,CASLRPTGDSNTEAFF
TRBJ1-5,NA,NA,TRBV18,TGTGCCAGCTCACCACAGGGCGGGGGGGAGCTCGGCCAGCCCCAGCATTTT,CASSPQGGGELGQPQHF
TRBJ1-4,TRBD1,few,TRBV30,TGTGCCTGGAGTCCTCCCCTGGGACAGGGGAATGAAAAACTGTTTTTT,CAWSPPLGQGNEKLFF
TRBJ2-7,TRBD2,few,TRBV5-6,TGTGCCAGCAGCTTACTAGCGAATAAGCAGTACTTC,CASSLLANKQYF
TRBJ2-7,NA,NA,TRBV6-4,TGTGCCAGCAGTGTCAATCCCGGTTACGAGCAGTACTTC,CASSVNPGYEQYF
TRBJ2-7,NA,NA,TRBV19,TGTGCCAGTAGGGAGCTCCACTCCTACGAGCAGTACTTC,CASRELHSYEQYF
TRBJ1-2,NA,few,TRBV7-8,TGTGCCAGCAGCTTTTCTTGGAGCGATGGCTACACCTTC,CASSFSWSDGYTF
TRBJ2-2,TRBD2,NA,TRBV10-1,TGCGCCAGCAGTGAGAATTACGGGACTAGCGGGAGTTACACCGGGGAGCTGTTTTTT,CASSENYGTSGSYTGELFF
TRBJ1-2,NA,NA,TRBV19,TGTGCAAGTAGTTATATACAGTCCGGAGGCTACACCTTC,CASSYIQSGGYTF
TRBJ1-3,TRBD1,NA,TRBV4-2,TGTGCCAGCAGCCAAAAGGGACAGGGTTTCTCTGGAAACACCATATATTTT,CASSQKGQGFSGNTIYF
TRBJ2-1,TRBD1,NA,TRBV7-9,TGTGCCAGCAGCTTAACAGGGGACCCCTACAATGAGCAGTTCTTC,CASSLTGDPYNEQFF
TRBJ1-1,TRBD1,few,TRBV6-1,TGTGCCAGCAGCGTTACCGGACAGGGTTTCACTGAAGCTTTCTTT,CASSVTGQGFTEAFF
TRBJ2-7,NA,NA,TRBV29-1,TGCAGCGTTTCGCACGAGATCTCCTACGAGCAGTACTTC,CSVSHEISYEQYF
TRBJ1-1,NA,few,TRBV6-5,TGTGCCAGCAGCCGAGGACAGTACACTGAAGCTTTCTTT,CASSRGQYTEAFF
TRBJ1-4,NA,NA,TRBV18,TGTGCCAGCTCACCTGGTGGACCCGGATCGGGGTCGGATGAAAAACTGTTTTTT,CASSPGGPGSGSDEKLFF
TRBJ1-1,TRBD1,NA,TRBV6-5,TGTGCCAGCAGCCCCGACGGGACAGGGGGCACTGAAGCTTTCTTT,CASSPDGTGGTEAFF
TRBJ2-2,NA,once,TRBV19,TGTGCCAGTACCCAGAGGCGGACCGGGGAGCTGTTTTTT,CASTQRRTGELFF
TRBJ2-7,TRBD1,NA,TRBV25-1,TGTGCCAGCAGATTGACAGGGGTCTACGAGCAGTACTTC,CASRLTGVYEQYF
TRBJ1-2,NA,NA,TRBV5-4,TGTGCCAGCAGCTTGGGGGACACTTCATGGGGCTATGGCTACACCTTC,CASSLGDTSWGYGYTF
TRBJ2-1,NA,NA,TRBV10-3,TGTGCCATCAGTGAGTATCCTAACTACAATGAGCAGTTCTTC,CAISEYPNYNEQFF
TRBJ1-1,NA,few,TRBV5-1,TGCGCCAGCAGCTTGGACATCCTGAACACTGAAGCTTTCTTT,CASSLDILNTEAFF
TRBJ1-3,NA,NA,TRBV6-5,TGTGCCAGCAGCCCAGGGCAGAACTCTGGAAACACCATATATTTT,CASSPGQNSGNTIYF
TRBJ2-2,TRBD1,NA,TRBV6-5,TGTGCCAGCAGCCGAGGGACAGGGAGGACCGGGGAGCTGTTTTTT,CASSRGTGRTGELFF